This record looks at one TCR beta chain sequence and its context. Its cognate antigen is unknown. This entry belongs to a study of blood T cells in healthy people across ages. Findings of the study overall: Percentage of naive T cells showed a strong correlation with TCR beta diversity. No one knew whether donors had CMV, which possibly confounded expanded clonotype changes. A roughly linear age-dependent decrease characterized TCR beta diversity per million T cells.

Deletions cut 2 bases from V and 1 base from J, with 17 bases between. CDR1 SGHTA and CDR2 FQGNSA come from the germline V gene. This CDR3 is 17 amino acids long. It was with a sample-barcoded 5' primer and a J-beta primer mix that a second PCR of roughly 7 to 12 cycles was run. TCRdb itself ran the 5' RACE reads through MiXCR, one entry per CDR3 protein. The data show some 1.8 million distinct CDR3 sequences, roughly two fifths seen once. The sequenced sample consisted of blood. The sequence was obtained from a human donor in good health. The J gene is TRBJ1-1, the V gene TRBV7-2; a weak D match, TRBD1 (6 bases). The DNA for the CDR3 is TGTGCCAGCAGCTTACGCTCCTGGGGGGCCCCGAACACTGAAGCTTTCTTT. This codes for CASSLRSWGAPNTEAFF.